The rows below give T cell receptor beta chains drawn from one sample of a study of T cell changes during pregnancy in multiple sclerosis. Using immunoSEQ multiplex PCR, the repertoire was profiled, and TCRdb retains in-frame clones only, with some absent. Among 70,000 to 75,000 clones listed, 85% to 95% were seen once. The sequencing here drew on peripheral blood, taken in the second trimester of pregnancy. The receptors come from a female donor in good health, enrolled as a control in a pregnancy study. CDR3s include the opening cysteine and the closing phenylalanine or tryptophan. D genes are given only for firm matches. Only part of the rows carry a size: once, few, many, or a class if the clone is expanded.

CASSPGDRVRNEQFF	TGTGCCAGCAGCCCCGGGGACAGGGTCCGAAATGAGCAGTTCTTC	TRBD1	-	TRBV6-1	TRBJ2-1
CASDRGQNTEAFF	TGTGCCAGCGACAGGGGCCAGAACACTGAAGCTTTCTTT	TRBD1	-	TRBV2	TRBJ1-1
CASSETLRGPASHF	TGTGCCAGCAGCGAAACCCTCAGGGGGCCAGCTTCCCATTTC	TRBD1	-	TRBV5-6	TRBJ2-7
CAISGRDRGSYEQYF	TGTGCCATCAGTGGGCGGGACAGGGGCTCCTACGAGCAGTACTTC	TRBD1	-	TRBV10-3	TRBJ2-7
CASSSWQVSYEQYF	TGTGCCAGCAGCTCGTGGCAGGTATCGTACGAGCAGTACTTC	-	-	TRBV5-6	TRBJ2-7
CASTYRAGRGYTF	TGTGCCAGCACCTACAGGGCAGGTCGGGGCTACACCTTC	-	-	TRBV13	TRBJ1-2
CASTLQGEAGGGYTF	TGCGCCAGCACCCTGCAAGGGGAGGCCGGCGGTGGCTACACCTTC	-	-	TRBV10-2	TRBJ1-2
CASSQDPSQQQPQHF	TGTGCCAGCAGCCAAGACCCGTCACAGCAACAGCCCCAGCATTTT	-	-	TRBV9	TRBJ1-5
CATSRERNTEAFF	TGTGCCACCAGCAGAGAGAGGAACACTGAAGCTTTCTTT	-	few	TRBV15	TRBJ1-1
CASSRGDREYDTQYF	TGTGCCAGCAGCAGGGGGGACAGGGAGTACGATACGCAGTATTTT	TRBD1	-	TRBV7-9	TRBJ2-3
CASSLSGQRAEAFF	TGTGCCAGCAGCTTGTCGGGACAGAGGGCTGAAGCTTTCTTT	TRBD1	-	TRBV5-4	TRBJ1-1
CASSVVSGEQYF	TGTGCCAGCAGCGTAGTCTCAGGCGAGCAGTACTTC	-	-	TRBV9	TRBJ2-7
CAWSWGLAITDTQYF	TGTGCCTGGAGCTGGGGACTAGCAATAACAGATACGCAGTATTTT	TRBD2	-	TRBV30	TRBJ2-3
CASSLDYRGAKNIQYF	TGTGCCAGCAGCTTAGACTACAGGGGAGCCAAAAACATTCAGTACTTC	TRBD1	-	TRBV11-3	TRBJ2-4